The 31 T cell receptor beta chains presented below share a single source sample, sequenced in a study of PD-L1 blockade in urothelial cancer. TCRdb keeps only in-frame clones here, not all; method: immunoSEQ multiplex PCR. The table includes about 51,000 clones, more than 75% detected once. The sequencing here drew on PBMCs, taken around atezolizumab (anti-PD-L1) treatment. The receptors come from a man aged 60 to 75 with urothelial cancer.

This chain joins TRBV2 and TRBJ1-2, with D perhaps matching TRBD1 (5 bases). Germline values: CDR1 SNHLY, CDR2 FYNNEI. CDR3 length equals 13 residues. V was clipped by 3 bases and J by 3 bases, with 8 bases between them. The CDR3 DNA is TGTGCCAGCAGTGAGGGGCAGTACTATGGCTACACCTTC. Translation: CASSEGQYYGYTF.

CDR3 loop: CASSLGRGNEKLFF. CDR3 bases: TGTGCCAGCAGCTTAGGGCGCGGTAATGAAAAACTGTTTTTT. The rearrangement joins TRBV7-9 to TRBJ1-4; D gene unclear. CDR3 length equals 14 residues. The germline gives CDR1 SEHNR, CDR2 FQNEAQ (reference sequence). V lost 1 base to trimming and J lost 4 bases, with 7 bases between them.

The genes are TRBV28 and TRBJ1-1; D ambiguous. Trimming cost V 2 bases and J 1 base, with 2 bases left between them. In germline, CDR1 is MDHEN, CDR2 SYDVKM. The CDR3 runs to 12 residues. CDR3 coding DNA: TGTGCCAGCAGTTTACAGAACACTGAAGCTTTCTTT. This gives the protein CASSLQNTEAFF.

CDR3 amino acids: CASSYPIRELFF. CDR3 sequence (DNA): TGTGCCAGCAGTTACCCCATTCGGGAGCTGTTTTTT. This chain links TRBV6-6 with TRBJ2-2; D unclear. From germline, CDR1 is MNHNY and CDR2 SVGAGI (reference sequence). The CDR3 totals 12 residues. V lost 2 bases, J lost 9 bases, and 7 bases lay in between.

This chain uses TRBV11-3 with TRBJ2-1; 7 nucleotides align to TRBD1. CDR1 SGHNT and CDR2 YENEEA come from the germline V gene. V gave up 3 bases and J gave up 2 bases; unmatched junction bases: 4. CDR3 size: 15 residues. The CDR3 region has the DNA TGTGCCAGCAGCTTTGGGACAGAACCCTACAATGAGCAGTTCTTC. Translated: CASSFGTEPYNEQFF.

The gene calls are TRBV19 and TRBJ1-1; D gene unclear. The CDR3 is 14 residues long. The germline V gene encodes CDR1 LNHDA and CDR2 SQIVND (reference sequence). V was trimmed by 6 bases and J by 1 base, leaving 12 bases between them. The CDR3 DNA reads TGTGCCAGTAGCCCGTTAGTGCAGAACACTGAAGCTTTCTTT. It yields the protein CASSPLVQNTEAFF.

V is TRBV7-9 and J is TRBJ1-5, with D unresolved. This CDR3 is built from 13 residues. Germline V gene data show CDR1 as SEHNR and CDR2 as FQNEAQ (reference sequence). V lost 1 base to trimming and J lost 4 bases, with 5 bases between them. CDR3 region: CASSLDSNQPQHF. CDR3 DNA sequence: TGTGCCAGCAGCTTAGATTCTAATCAGCCCCAGCATTTT.

As DNA, the CDR3 is TGTGCCACTGGGACTGGGAACTCTGGAAACACCATATATTTT. Protein: CATGTGNSGNTIYF. The V call is TRBV2, the J call TRBJ1-3; D perhaps matches TRBD1 (5 bases). CDR1 is SNHLY and CDR2 is FYNNEI in the germline V gene. This CDR3 is 14 amino acids long. Trimming left V 10 bases short and J 0 bases short, with 13 bases between.

Here the CDR3 reads CASTPAADQTNEKLFF. The CDR3, as DNA: TGTGCCAGCACCCCAGCCGCGGATCAGACTAATGAAAAACTGTTTTTT. The chain links TRBV28 to TRBJ1-4, with D hard to call. The CDR3 is made up of 16 amino acids. V lost 7 bases to trimming and J lost 2 bases, with 17 bases between them. Looked up from germline, CDR1 is MDHEN and CDR2 is SYDVKM.

This clone was recorded only once. The V call is TRBV6-1, the J call TRBJ1-1; D is perhaps TRBD1 (6 bases). The CDR3 has 15 residues. The germline V gene has CDR1 MNHNS and CDR2 SASEGT. Between the trimmed V and J ends, which lost 9 bases and 1 base, there was a span of 18 bases. The CDR3 is CASLPVGTQNTEAFF. Written as DNA, the CDR3 is TGTGCCAGTCTCCCCGTGGGGACACAGAACACTGAAGCTTTCTTT.

The chain uses TRBV19 and TRBJ1-2; D is perhaps TRBD1 (6 bases). The CDR3 covers 15 residues. Trimming pared 7 bases from V and 8 bases from J, leaving 23 bases between. Looked up from germline, CDR1 is LNHDA and CDR2 is SQIVND (reference sequence). The CDR3 is CASTSTMKGGEGYTF. As DNA, the CDR3 is TGTGCCAGTACTTCCACTATGAAAGGGGGTGAAGGCTACACCTTC.

V usage is TRBV7-9 and J usage is TRBJ1-1; D is unresolved. The V gene's germline CDR1 is SEHNR and CDR2 FQNEAQ (reference sequence). V was clipped by 1 base and J by 2 bases, with 8 bases between them. The CDR3 loop spans 14 amino acids. The CDR3 here is CASSLVASNTEAFF. DNA for the CDR3: TGTGCCAGCAGCTTAGTGGCATCAAACACTGAAGCTTTCTTT.

The chain links TRBV10-1 to TRBJ2-1; 10 nucleotides match TRBD2. Germline assignment: CDR1 WNHNN and CDR2 SYGVQD (reference sequence). The CDR3 is 20 amino acids. The V and J ends lost 0 bases and 5 bases, in that order; junction bases with no gene match: 16. CDR3 bases: TGCGCCAGCAGTGAGTCTTTTGGGGGACAATGGCTAGCGGGGGACAATGAGCAGTTCTTC. Its protein product is CASSESFGGQWLAGDNEQFF.

The V gene is TRBV28, the J gene TRBJ1-4, with a tentative D call TRBD1 (5 bases). CDR1 is MDHEN and CDR2 is SYDVKM in the germline V gene. The CDR3 has 17 amino acids. V lost 3 bases and J 0 bases, leaving 14 bases between the germline ends. The CDR3 loop is CASSLRPGKATNEKLFF. DNA of the CDR3: TGTGCCAGCAGTTTGAGACCAGGGAAGGCAACTAATGAAAAACTGTTTTTT. Drawing the rest from reference TRBV28 and TRBJ1-4, the complete variable domain is DVKVTQSSRYLVKRTGEKVFLECVQDMDHENMFWYRQDPGLGLRLIYFSYDVKMKEKGDIPEGYSVSREKKERFSLILESASTNQTSMYLCASSLRPGKATNEKLFFGSGTQLSVL.

The chain recombines TRBV5-1 with TRBJ1-5; D may be TRBD1 (5 bases). The CDR3 covers 15 residues. Germline V CDR1 and CDR2: SGHRS, YFSETQ. V dropped 0 bases and J dropped 3 bases, with 10 bases sitting between them. CDR3 in DNA: TGCGCCAGCAGCTTGGGTCAGGGCCTCAATCAGCCCCAGCATTTT. The encoded protein is CASSLGQGLNQPQHF.

The J gene is TRBJ1-3, the V gene TRBV28; D may be TRBD1 (6 bases). CDR3 length: 13 residues. The V end was cut by 8 bases, the J end by 2 bases, with 10 bases between. Germline CDR1 and CDR2: MDHEN and SYDVKM. Here the CDR3 reads CASLQGTGNTIYF. CDR3 DNA: TGTGCCAGCCTACAGGGTACTGGAAACACCATATATTTT.

The V call is TRBV28, the J call TRBJ1-2; D gene unclear. Germline V gene lookup returns CDR1 MDHEN and CDR2 SYDVKM. Trimming stripped 4 bases from V and 2 bases from J, with 5 bases between. The CDR3 is 12 amino acids. The CDR3 DNA reads TGTGCCAGCAGTTCCTACAACTATGGCTACACCTTC. Translation: CASSSYNYGYTF.

The J gene is TRBJ2-7, the V gene TRBV18, with a possible D match to TRBD1 (6 bases). There are 14 residues in the CDR3. Per the germline V gene, CDR1 is KGHSH and CDR2 is LQKENI. Trimming removed 5 bases at V and 6 bases at J, with 17 bases between. CDR3 in amino acids: CASSLTGYNREQYF. CDR3 bases: TGTGCCAGCTCATTAACAGGGTATAATCGCGAGCAGTACTTC.

The table lists this clone with a count of one. V is TRBV7-2 and J is TRBJ2-5, with TRBD1 matching 8 bases. The germline V gene encodes CDR1 SGHTA and CDR2 FQGNSA. There are 15 residues in the CDR3. Trimming cost V 1 base and J 5 bases; bases outside gene matches: 6. The CDR3 DNA is TGTGCCAGCAGCTTAGTCGTTAGGGACAGGGAGACCCAGTACTTC. Translating gives CASSLVVRDRETQYF.

The J gene is TRBJ2-5, the V gene TRBV11-3; D possibly corresponds to TRBD2 (7 bases). The CDR3 covers 16 residues. V lost 3 bases and J lost 1, with 15 bases in between. From germline, CDR1 is SGHNT and CDR2 YENEEA. The CDR3 DNA follows: TGTGCCAGCAGCTTTTTGGGAGGGGGGCGCCAAGAGACCCAGTACTTC. It specifies CASSFLGGGRQETQYF.

This rearrangement joins TRBV6-5 to TRBJ1-2, with 7 bases that match TRBD1. CDR1 MNHEY and CDR2 SVGAGI come from the germline V gene. V shed 9 bases and J 4 bases; nucleotides not matched to a gene: 5. This CDR3 comprises 12 residues. CDR3 DNA: TGTGCCAGTCGGTGGGACAGCTATGGCTACACCTTC. Its protein is CASRWDSYGYTF.

This sequence joins TRBV18 and TRBJ2-2, with 13 bases matching TRBD2. J gave up 5 bases and V 3 bases, and 12 bases lay outside the gene matches. CDR1 is KGHSH and CDR2 is LQKENI in the germline V gene. The CDR3 is made up of 19 amino acids. CDR3 region: CASSPGLAGVTVGTGELFF. The DNA of the CDR3 is TGTGCCAGCTCACCCGGACTAGCGGGAGTCACGGTTGGGACCGGGGAGCTGTTTTTT.

The chain employs TRBV6-5 and TRBJ2-7; 9 bases fit TRBD1. This CDR3 has 15 amino acids. The trim removed 5 bases at V and 5 bases at J, leaving 10 bases unmatched. Germline CDR1 and CDR2: MNHEY and SVGAGI. CDR3 DNA: TGTGCCAGCAGTCCGCCTGGGACAGGGCGCCACGAGCAGTACTTC. It is translated as CASSPPGTGRHEQYF.

The chain carries TRBV18 and TRBJ2-7, with 10 positions matching TRBD1. Germline V gene lookup returns CDR1 KGHSH and CDR2 LQKENI. Germline trimming cut 1 base from V and 4 bases from J; bases unmatched to any gene: 7. This CDR3 comprises 16 residues. CDR3 loop: CASSPLKGTGAYEQYF. The CDR3 coding sequence is TGTGCCAGCTCACCACTCAAAGGGACAGGGGCTTACGAGCAGTACTTC. The entire variable domain, with the rest obtained from reference TRBV18 and TRBJ2-7, is as follows: NAGVMQNPRHLVRRRGQEARLRCSPMKGHSHVYWYRQLPEEGLKFMVYLQKENIIDESGMPKERFSAEFPKEGPSILRIQQVVRGDSAAYFCASSPLKGTGAYEQYFGPGTRLTVT.

The chain is built from TRBV27 and TRBJ2-1; 8 bases line up with TRBD1. This CDR3 comprises 14 residues. Per germline, CDR1 MNHEY and CDR2 SMNVEV (reference sequence). The trim removed 5 bases at V and 7 bases at J, leaving 7 bases unmatched. CDR3 amino acids: CASSPRTGRNEQFF. The CDR3 bases are TGTGCCAGCAGTCCTCGGACAGGGCGGAATGAGCAGTTCTTC.

This clone has only a few counts. The chain has TRBV18 and TRBJ1-4, with 10 bases that match TRBD1. Trimming removed 6 bases from V and 8 bases from J; junction bases left unmatched: 9. CDR1 and CDR2 from the germline V gene are KGHSH and LQKENI. The CDR3 length is 15 residues. The CDR3 loop is CASSAFGTGEEKLFF. CDR3 nucleotide sequence: TGTGCCAGCTCGGCCTTTGGGACAGGGGAGGAAAAACTGTTTTTT.

The rearrangement joins TRBV7-4 to TRBJ1-5; TRBD1 matches 7 bases. Germline V gene lookup returns CDR1 SGHVT and CDR2 SQSDAQ. This CDR3 has 18 amino acids. J was trimmed by 0 bases and V by 6 bases; bases with no gene match: 14. The CDR3: CASRAPLTTGNSNQPQHF. As DNA, the CDR3 is TGTGCCAGCAGAGCCCCCCTAACGACAGGGAATAGCAATCAGCCCCAGCATTTT.

This chain joins TRBV27 and TRBJ2-7, with 8 bases identical to TRBD2. CDR1 is MNHEY, CDR2 SMNVEV, per germline (reference sequence). V was pared by 4 bases and J by 2 bases, with 7 bases of the junction left unmatched. This CDR3 has 15 amino acids. The CDR3 region has the DNA TGTGCCAGCAGTTCAGCGGGGGCCGGGGCCTACGAGCAGTACTTC. It encodes CASSSAGAGAYEQYF.

V gene TRBV20-1 combines with J gene TRBJ1-2, with D unresolved. The V gene lost 3 bases and the J gene lost 5 bases, with 7 bases spanning the gap. Germline values: CDR1 DFQATT, CDR2 SNEGSKA (reference sequence). The CDR3 sequence is 11 residues long. The CDR3 sequence is CSASALYGYTF. In nucleotides, the CDR3 is TGCAGTGCTAGCGCTCTATATGGCTACACCTTC.

The rearrangement links TRBV6-1 to TRBJ1-3; D not resolved. The CDR3 sequence is 15 residues long. CDR1 and CDR2 (germline): MNHNS, SASEGT. V lost 7 bases, J lost 0 bases, and 13 bases lay in between. This CDR3 is CASMNRRVSGNTIYF. CDR3 DNA sequence: TGTGCCAGCATGAACCGCCGGGTCTCTGGAAACACCATATATTTT.

This clone was counted a single time. J is TRBJ1-6 and V is TRBV5-1, with no clear D. The CDR3 sequence is 20 residues long. Germline values: CDR1 SGHRS, CDR2 YFSETQ. Trimming shortened V by 0 bases and J by 0 bases, and 19 bases separated the two germline ends. For the CDR3, the DNA is TGCGCCAGCAGCTTGGTGGGGAGCGTACAATCGAGCTCCTATAATTCACCCCTCCACTTT. The encoded protein is CASSLVGSVQSSSYNSPLHF.